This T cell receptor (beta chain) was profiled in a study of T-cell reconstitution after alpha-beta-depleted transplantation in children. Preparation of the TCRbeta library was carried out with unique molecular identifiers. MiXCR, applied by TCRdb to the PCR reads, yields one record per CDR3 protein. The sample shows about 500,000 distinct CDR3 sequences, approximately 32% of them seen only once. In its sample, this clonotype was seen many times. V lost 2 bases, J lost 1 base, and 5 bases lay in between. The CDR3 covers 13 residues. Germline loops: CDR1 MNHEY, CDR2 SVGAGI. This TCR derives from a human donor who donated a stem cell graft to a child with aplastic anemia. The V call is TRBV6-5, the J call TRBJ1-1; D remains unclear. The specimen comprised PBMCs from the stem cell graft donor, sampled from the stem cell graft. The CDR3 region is CASSYGKNTEAFF. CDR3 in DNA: TGTGCCAGCAGTTACGGCAAGAACACTGAAGCTTTCTTT.